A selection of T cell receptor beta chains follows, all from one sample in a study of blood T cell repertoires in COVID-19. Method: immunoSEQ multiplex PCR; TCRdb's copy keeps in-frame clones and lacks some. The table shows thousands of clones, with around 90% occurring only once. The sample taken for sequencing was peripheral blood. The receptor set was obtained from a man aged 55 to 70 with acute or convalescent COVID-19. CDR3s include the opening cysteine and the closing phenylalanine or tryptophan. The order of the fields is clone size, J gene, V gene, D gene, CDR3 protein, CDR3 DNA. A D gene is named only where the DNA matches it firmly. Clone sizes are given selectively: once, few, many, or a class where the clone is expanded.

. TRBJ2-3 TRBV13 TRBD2 CASSTSSGRGRDTQYF TGTGCCAGCAGCACTTCTAGCGGGAGGGGCAGAGATACGCAGTATTTT
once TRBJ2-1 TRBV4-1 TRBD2 CASSQAGGSYNEQFF TGCGCCAGCAGCCAAGCGGGGGGCTCCTACAATGAGCAGTTCTTC
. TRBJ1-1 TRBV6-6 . CASSGSETEAFF TGTGCCAGCAGTGGGTCGGAGACTGAAGCTTTCTTT
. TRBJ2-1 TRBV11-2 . CASSLGLNNEQFF TGTGCCAGCAGCTTAGGACTAAACAATGAGCAGTTCTTC
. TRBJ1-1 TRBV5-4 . CASSLGTTYTEAFF TGTGCCAGCAGCCTCGGGACTACCTACACTGAAGCTTTCTTT
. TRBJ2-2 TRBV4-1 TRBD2 CASRLLAGGLATGELFF TGCGCCAGCAGACTACTAGCGGGAGGTTTGGCCACCGGGGAGCTGTTTTTT
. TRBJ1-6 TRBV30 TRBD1 CAWKGQSSYNSPLHF TGTGCCTGGAAGGGACAGAGCTCCTATAATTCACCCCTCCACTTT
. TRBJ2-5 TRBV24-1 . CATSDLHTQGWETQYF TGTGCCACCAGTGATTTGCATACACAGGGATGGGAGACCCAGTACTTC
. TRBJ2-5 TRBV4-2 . CASSQGGHRETQYF TGTGCCAGCAGCCAGGGGGGTCACCGTGAGACCCAGTACTTC
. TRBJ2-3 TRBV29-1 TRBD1 CSVDSLGQETDTQYF TGCAGCGTTGATTCTCTTGGACAGGAAACAGATACGCAGTATTTT
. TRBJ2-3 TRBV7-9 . CASSPSEGAGDTQYF TGTGCCAGCAGCCCAAGCGAAGGTGCAGGGGATACGCAGTATTTT
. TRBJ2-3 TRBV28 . CASRGVWGPDTQYF TGTGCCAGCCGCGGGGTCTGGGGCCCAGATACGCAGTATTTT
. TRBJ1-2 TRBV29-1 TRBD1 CSVVGQGAYGYTF TGCAGCGTTGTGGGACAGGGGGCCTATGGCTACACCTTC
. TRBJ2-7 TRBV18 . CASSRRQGHEQYF TGTGCCAGCTCACGCCGCCAGGGCCACGAGCAGTACTTC
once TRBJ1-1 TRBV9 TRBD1 CASSVRQGGEAFF TGTGCCAGCAGCGTTAGACAGGGTGGTGAAGCTTTCTTT
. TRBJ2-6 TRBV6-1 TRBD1 CASSETGDGANVLTF TGTGCCAGCAGTGAGACAGGGGACGGGGCCAACGTCCTGACTTTC
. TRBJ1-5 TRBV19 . CASSSDRHSRQPQHF TGTGCCAGTAGTTCCGACAGGCATTCTCGTCAGCCCCAGCATTTT
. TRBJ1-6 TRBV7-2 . CASSLQGYNSPLHF TGTGCCAGCAGTCTACAGGGATATAATTCACCCCTCCACTTT
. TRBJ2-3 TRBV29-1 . CSGQGLRATDTQYF TGCAGCGGTCAGGGGTTGAGGGCCACAGATACGCAGTATTTT
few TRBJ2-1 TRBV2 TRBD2 CASSNTKRETRVYNEQFF TGTGCCAGCAGTAACACTAAGCGGGAAACCCGGGTTTACAATGAGCAGTTCTTC
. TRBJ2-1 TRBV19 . CASSDYPSSYNEQFF TGTGCCAGTAGTGACTACCCGAGCTCCTACAATGAGCAGTTCTTC
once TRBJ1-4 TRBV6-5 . CASSYPGEKLFF TGTGCCAGCAGTTACCCGGGGGAAAAACTGTTTTTT
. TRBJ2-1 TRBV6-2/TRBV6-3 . CASSYKSDYNEQFF TGTGCCAGCAGTTACAAGTCAGATTACAATGAGCAGTTCTTC
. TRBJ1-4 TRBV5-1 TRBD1 CASSVPGTGGEGLFF TGCGCCAGCAGCGTACCCGGGACAGGGGGCGAGGGACTGTTTTTT
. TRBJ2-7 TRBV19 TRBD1 CASSIPGTGAYEQYF TGTGCCAGTAGTATCCCCGGGACAGGGGCCTACGAGCAGTACTTC
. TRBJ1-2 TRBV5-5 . CASSLWAGKGFAYGYTF TGTGCCAGCAGCTTGTGGGCAGGGAAGGGCTTTGCCTATGGCTACACCTTC
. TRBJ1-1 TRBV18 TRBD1 CASSFNRGMNTEAFF TGTGCCAGCTCCTTCAACAGGGGTATGAACACTGAAGCTTTCTTT
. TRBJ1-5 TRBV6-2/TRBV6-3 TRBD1 CASSYGGQASNQPQHF TGTGCCAGCAGTTACGGAGGACAGGCCAGCAATCAGCCCCAGCATTTT
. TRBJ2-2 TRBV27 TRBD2 CASSPLAVLNTGELFF TGTGCCAGCAGTCCCCTAGCGGTACTGAACACCGGGGAGCTGTTTTTT
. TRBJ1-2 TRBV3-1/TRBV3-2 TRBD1 CASSQGQGTYGYTF TGTGCCAGCAGCCAGGGACAGGGGACGTATGGCTACACCTTC
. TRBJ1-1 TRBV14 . CASSPKGGARATEAFF TGTGCCAGCAGCCCCAAAGGGGGGGCGCGGGCCACTGAAGCTTTCTTT
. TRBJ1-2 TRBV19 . CASSTYGVGYGYTF TGTGCCAGTAGTACGTACGGGGTTGGCTATGGCTACACCTTC
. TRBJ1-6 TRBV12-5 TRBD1 CASGSQYGTGNSPLHF TGTGCTAGTGGTTCACAATACGGGACAGGGAATTCACCCCTCCACTTT
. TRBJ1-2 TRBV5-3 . CARSLTDGSYTF TGTGCCAGAAGCTTAACCGACGGGAGCTACACCTTC
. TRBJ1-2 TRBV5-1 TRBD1 CASSLAGQGAARYGYTF TGCGCCAGCAGCTTGGCAGGACAGGGGGCTGCTAGGTATGGCTACACCTTC
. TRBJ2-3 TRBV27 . CASSTHRRRTDTQYF TGTGCCAGCAGTACCCACAGGCGACGGACAGATACGCAGTATTTT
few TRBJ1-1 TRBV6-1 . CASSEIGHPRTEAFF TGTGCCAGCAGTGAGATAGGACACCCGAGGACTGAAGCTTTCTTT
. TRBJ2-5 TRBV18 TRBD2 CASSPVAGELQETQYF TGTGCCAGCTCCCCTGTAGCGGGGGAGCTACAAGAGACCCAGTACTTC
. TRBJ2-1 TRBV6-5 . CASSYGTRGSYNEQFF TGTGCCAGCAGTTACGGTACTCGGGGTTCCTACAATGAGCAGTTCTTC
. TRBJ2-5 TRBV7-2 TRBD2 CASRRTSGSEETQYF TGTGCCAGCAGAAGGACTAGCGGGTCCGAAGAGACCCAGTACTTC
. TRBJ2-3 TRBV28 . CASKRVTDTQYF TGTGCCAGCAAGCGAGTCACAGATACGCAGTATTTT
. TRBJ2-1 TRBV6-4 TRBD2 CASSPGTSGGAEQFF TGTGCCAGCAGTCCCGGGACTAGCGGGGGGGCGGAGCAGTTCTTC
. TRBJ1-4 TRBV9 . CASSVGGANEKLFF TGTGCCAGCAGCGTAGGGGGGGCTAATGAAAAACTGTTTTTT
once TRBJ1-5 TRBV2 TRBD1 CATGDRRKDSNQPQHF TGTGCCACTGGGGACAGGCGAAAAGATAGCAATCAGCCCCAGCATTTT
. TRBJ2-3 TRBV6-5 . CASSKSGYTQYF TGTGCCAGCAGTAAGAGCGGCTATACGCAGTATTTT
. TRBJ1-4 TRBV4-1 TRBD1 CASSQVGQGEVLFF TGCGCCAGCAGCCAAGTGGGACAGGGGGAGGTACTGTTTTTT
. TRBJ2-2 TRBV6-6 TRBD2 CASTLAGSTGELFF TGTGCCAGCACCCTAGCGGGGTCCACCGGGGAGCTGTTTTTT
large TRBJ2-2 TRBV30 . CAWSVPRKRTTGELFF TGTGCCTGGAGTGTCCCCAGAAAGCGGACTACCGGGGAGCTGTTTTTT
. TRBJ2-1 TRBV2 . CASSELPYNEQFF TGTGCCAGCAGTGAGCTACCCTACAATGAGCAGTTCTTC
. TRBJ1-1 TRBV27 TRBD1 CASSIGQGFTAFF TGTGCCAGCAGTATTGGACAGGGCTTCACAGCTTTCTTT
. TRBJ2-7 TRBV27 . CASSLEQGGIYEQYF TGTGCCAGCAGTTTAGAACAGGGTGGGATCTACGAGCAGTACTTC
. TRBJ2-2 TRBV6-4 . CASSARSTGELFF TGTGCCAGCAGTGCCAGAAGCACCGGGGAGCTGTTTTTT
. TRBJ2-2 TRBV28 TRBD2 CASSFSGGAAGELFF TGTGCCAGCAGTTTCAGCGGGGGGGCCGCCGGGGAGCTGTTTTTT
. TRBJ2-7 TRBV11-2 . CASSSPGSPGEQYF TGTGCCAGCAGCTCGCCCGGGTCCCCGGGGGAGCAGTACTTC